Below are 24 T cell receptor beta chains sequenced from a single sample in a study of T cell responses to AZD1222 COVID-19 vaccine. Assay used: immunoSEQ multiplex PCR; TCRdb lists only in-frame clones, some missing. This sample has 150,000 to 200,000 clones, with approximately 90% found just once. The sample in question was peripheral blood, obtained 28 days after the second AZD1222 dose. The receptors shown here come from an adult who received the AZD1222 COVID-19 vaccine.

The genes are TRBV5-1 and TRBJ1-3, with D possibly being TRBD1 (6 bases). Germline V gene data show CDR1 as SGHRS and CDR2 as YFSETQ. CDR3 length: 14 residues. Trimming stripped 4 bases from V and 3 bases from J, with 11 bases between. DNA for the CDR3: TGCGCCAGCAGCCCCAGGGGTGATGGAAACACCATATATTTT. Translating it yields CASSPRGDGNTIYF.

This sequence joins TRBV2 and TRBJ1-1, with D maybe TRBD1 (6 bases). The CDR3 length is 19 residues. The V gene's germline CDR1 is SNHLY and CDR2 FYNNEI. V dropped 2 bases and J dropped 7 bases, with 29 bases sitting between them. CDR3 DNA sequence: TGTGCCAGCAGTGAAAGGGGGAAGGAGATGCTTAACTGGAAGGGTGAAGCTTTCTTT. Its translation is CASSERGKEMLNWKGEAFF.

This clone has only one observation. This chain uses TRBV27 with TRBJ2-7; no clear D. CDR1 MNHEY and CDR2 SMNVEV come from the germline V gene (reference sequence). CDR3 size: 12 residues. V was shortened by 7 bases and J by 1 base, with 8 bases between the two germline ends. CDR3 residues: CASKGLSYEQYF. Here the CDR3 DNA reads TGTGCCAGCAAGGGCCTATCCTACGAGCAGTACTTC.

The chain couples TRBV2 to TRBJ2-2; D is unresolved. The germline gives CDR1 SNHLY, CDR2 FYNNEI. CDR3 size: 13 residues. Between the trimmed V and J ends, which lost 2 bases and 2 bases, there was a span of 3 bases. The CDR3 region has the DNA TGTGCCAGCAGTGAAACTAACACCGGGGAGCTGTTTTTT. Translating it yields CASSETNTGELFF.

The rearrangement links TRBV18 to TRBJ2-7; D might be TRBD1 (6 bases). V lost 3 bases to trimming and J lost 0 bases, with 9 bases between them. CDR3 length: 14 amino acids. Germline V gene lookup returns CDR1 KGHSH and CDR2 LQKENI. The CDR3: CASSPEQGSYEQYF. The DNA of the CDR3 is TGTGCCAGCTCACCGGAACAGGGCTCCTACGAGCAGTACTTC.

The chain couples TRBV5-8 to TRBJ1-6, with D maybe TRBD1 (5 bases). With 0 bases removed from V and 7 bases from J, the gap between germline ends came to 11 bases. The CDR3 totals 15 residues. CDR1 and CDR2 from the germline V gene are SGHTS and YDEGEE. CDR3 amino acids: CASSLGQRENSPLHF. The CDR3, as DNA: TGTGCCAGCAGCTTGGGACAGAGAGAAAATTCACCCCTCCACTTT. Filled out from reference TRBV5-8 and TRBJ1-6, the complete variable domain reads EAGVTQSPTHLIKTRGQQATLRCSPISGHTSVYWYQQALGLGLQFLLWYDEGEERNRGNFPPRFSGRQFPNYSSELNVNALELEDSALYLCASSLGQRENSPLHFGNGTRLTVT.

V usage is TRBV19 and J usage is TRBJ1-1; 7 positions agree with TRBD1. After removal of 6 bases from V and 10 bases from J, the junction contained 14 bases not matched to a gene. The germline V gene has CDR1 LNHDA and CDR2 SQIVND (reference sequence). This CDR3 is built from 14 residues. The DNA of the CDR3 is TGTGCCAGTAGCCACCCCGGGGTAGGGGGCCCAGCTTTCTTT. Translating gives CASSHPGVGGPAFF.

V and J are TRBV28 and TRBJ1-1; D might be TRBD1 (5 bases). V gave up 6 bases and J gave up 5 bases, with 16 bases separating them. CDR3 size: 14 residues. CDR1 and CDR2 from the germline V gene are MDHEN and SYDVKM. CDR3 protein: CASSRDQGMTEAFF. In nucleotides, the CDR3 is TGTGCCAGCAGCCGAGACCAGGGTATGACTGAAGCTTTCTTT.

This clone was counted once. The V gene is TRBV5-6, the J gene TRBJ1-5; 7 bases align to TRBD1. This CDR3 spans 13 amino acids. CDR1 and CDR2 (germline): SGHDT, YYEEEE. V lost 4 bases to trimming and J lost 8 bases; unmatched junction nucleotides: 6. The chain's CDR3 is CASSTQGEEPQHF. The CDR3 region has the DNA TGTGCCAGCAGCACCCAGGGGGAGGAGCCCCAGCATTTT. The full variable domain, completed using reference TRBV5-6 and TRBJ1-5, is DAGVTQSPTHLIKTRGQQVTLRCSPKSGHDTVSWYQQALGQGPQFIFQYYEEEERQRGNFPDRFSGHQFPNYSSELNVNALLLGDSALYLCASSTQGEEPQHFGDGTRLSIL.

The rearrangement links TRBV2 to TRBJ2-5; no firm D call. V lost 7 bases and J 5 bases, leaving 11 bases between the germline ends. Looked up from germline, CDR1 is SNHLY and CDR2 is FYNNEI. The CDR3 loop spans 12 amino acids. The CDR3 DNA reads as TGTGCCAGCACACAAGGCTGGGAGACCCAGTACTTC. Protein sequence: CASTQGWETQYF.

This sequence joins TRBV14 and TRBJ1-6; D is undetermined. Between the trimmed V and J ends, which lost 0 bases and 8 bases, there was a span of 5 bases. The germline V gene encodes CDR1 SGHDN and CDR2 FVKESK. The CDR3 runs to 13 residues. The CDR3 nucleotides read TGTGCCAGCAGCCAAGAGTTATATTCACCCCTCCACTTT. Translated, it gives CASSQELYSPLHF. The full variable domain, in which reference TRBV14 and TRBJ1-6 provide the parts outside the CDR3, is EAGVTQFPSHSVIEKGQTVTLRCDPISGHDNLYWYRRVMGKEIKFLLHFVKESKQDESGMPNNRFLAERTGGTYSTLKVQPAELEDSGVYFCASSQELYSPLHFGNGTRLTVT.

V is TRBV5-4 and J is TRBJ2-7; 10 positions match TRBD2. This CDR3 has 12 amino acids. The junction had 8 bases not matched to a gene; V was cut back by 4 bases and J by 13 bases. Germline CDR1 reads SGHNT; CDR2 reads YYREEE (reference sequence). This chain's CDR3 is CASSRPSGSLYF. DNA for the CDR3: TGTGCCAGCAGCCGACCTAGCGGGAGCTTATACTTC.

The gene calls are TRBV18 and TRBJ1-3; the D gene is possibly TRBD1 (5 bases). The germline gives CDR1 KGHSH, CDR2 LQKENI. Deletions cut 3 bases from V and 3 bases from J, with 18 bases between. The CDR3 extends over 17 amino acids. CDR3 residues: CASSPMPPRGGGNTIYF. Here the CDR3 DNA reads TGTGCCAGCTCACCTATGCCCCCAAGGGGTGGTGGAAACACCATATATTTT.

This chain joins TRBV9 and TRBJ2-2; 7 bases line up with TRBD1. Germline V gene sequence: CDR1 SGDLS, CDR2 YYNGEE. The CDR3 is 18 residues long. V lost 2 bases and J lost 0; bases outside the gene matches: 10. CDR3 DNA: TGTGCCAGCAGCGTCCACAGGGGAACCTACGCGAACACCGGGGAGCTGTTTTTT. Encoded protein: CASSVHRGTYANTGELFF.

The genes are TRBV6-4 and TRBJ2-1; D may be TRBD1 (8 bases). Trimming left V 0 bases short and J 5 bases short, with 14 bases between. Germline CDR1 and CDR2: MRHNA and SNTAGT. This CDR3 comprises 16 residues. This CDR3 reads CASSDSIQGGHNEQFF. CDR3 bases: TGTGCCAGCAGTGACTCGATACAGGGGGGGCACAATGAGCAGTTCTTC.

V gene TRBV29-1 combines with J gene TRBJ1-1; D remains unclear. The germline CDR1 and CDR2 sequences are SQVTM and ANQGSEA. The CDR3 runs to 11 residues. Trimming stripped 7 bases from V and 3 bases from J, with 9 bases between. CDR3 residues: CSAGLDTEAFF. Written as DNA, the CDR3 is TGCAGCGCGGGCCTCGACACTGAAGCTTTCTTT.

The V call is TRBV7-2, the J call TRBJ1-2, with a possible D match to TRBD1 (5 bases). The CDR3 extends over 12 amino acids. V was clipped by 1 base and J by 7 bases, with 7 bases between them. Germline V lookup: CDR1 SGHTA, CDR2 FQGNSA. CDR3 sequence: CASSLGRVGYTF. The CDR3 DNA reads TGTGCCAGCAGCTTAGGCAGGGTTGGCTACACCTTC.

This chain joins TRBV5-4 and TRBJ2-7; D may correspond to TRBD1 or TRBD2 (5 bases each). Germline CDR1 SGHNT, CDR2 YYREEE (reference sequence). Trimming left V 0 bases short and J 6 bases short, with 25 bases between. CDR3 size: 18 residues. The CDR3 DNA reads TGTGCCAGCAGCTTGGCCTCGGTAGGGGACGGGTTTTATCTCGAGCAGTACTTC. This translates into CASSLASVGDGFYLEQYF.

This CDR3 reads CASSYTSGSPNEKLFF. The DNA for the CDR3 is TGTGCCAGCAGTTACACATCAGGGTCACCTAATGAAAAACTGTTTTTT. The V gene is TRBV6-2 or TRBV6-3, the J gene TRBJ1-4; possible D gene TRBD1, 5 bases. Trimming shortened V by 2 bases and J by 3 bases, and 13 bases separated the two germline ends. The germline gives CDR1 MNHEY, CDR2 SVGEGT. This CDR3 contains 16 residues.

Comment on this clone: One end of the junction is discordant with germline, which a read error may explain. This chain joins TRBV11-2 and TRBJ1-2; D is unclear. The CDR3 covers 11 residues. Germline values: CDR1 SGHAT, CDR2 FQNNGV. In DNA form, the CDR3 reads TGTGCCAGCAGCTTTACCCAGGTTCCACACTTC. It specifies CASSFTQVPHF. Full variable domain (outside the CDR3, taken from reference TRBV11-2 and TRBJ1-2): EAGVAQSPRYKIIEKRQSVAFWCNPISGHATLYWYQQILGQGPKLLIQFQNNGVVDDSQLPKDRFSAERLKGVDSTLKIQPAKLEDSAVYLCASSFTQVPHFGSGTRLTVV.

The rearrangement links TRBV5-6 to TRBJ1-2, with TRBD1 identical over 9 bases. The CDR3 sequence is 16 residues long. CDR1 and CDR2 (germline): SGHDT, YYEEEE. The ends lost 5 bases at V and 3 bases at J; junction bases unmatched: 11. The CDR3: CASRWGWTGDDYGYTF. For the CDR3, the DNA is TGTGCCAGCAGGTGGGGCTGGACAGGGGACGACTATGGCTACACCTTC.

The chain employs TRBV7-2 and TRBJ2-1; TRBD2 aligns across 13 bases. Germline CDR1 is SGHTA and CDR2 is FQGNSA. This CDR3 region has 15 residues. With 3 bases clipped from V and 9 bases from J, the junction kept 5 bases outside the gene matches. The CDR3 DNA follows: TGTGCCAGCAGCTTGGGGGGACTAGCGGGAACTGAGCAGTTCTTC. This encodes CASSLGGLAGTEQFF.

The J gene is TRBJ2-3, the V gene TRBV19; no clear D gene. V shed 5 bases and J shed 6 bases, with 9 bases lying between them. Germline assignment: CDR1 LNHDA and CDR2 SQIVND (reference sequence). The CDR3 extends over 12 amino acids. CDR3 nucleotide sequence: TGTGCCAGTAGTGTCAGTTCTGATACGCAGTATTTT. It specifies CASSVSSDTQYF.

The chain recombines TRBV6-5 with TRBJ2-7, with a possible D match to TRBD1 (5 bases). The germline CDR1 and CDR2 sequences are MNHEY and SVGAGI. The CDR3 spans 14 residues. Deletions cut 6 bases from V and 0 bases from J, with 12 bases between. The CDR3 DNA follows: TGTGCCAGCAGGACAACAGGTAGCTCCTACGAGCAGTACTTC. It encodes CASRTTGSSYEQYF.